Below are 14 T cell receptor beta chains sequenced from a single sample in a study of T-cell memory formation after mild COVID-19. Each CDR3 protein gets one entry after TCRdb re-called the 5' RACE reads with MiXCR. This sample has hundreds of thousands of distinct CDR3 sequences, with roughly 23% found just once. The specimen sequenced was PBMCs or a T cell subset sorted from them (not recorded which). The receptors originated from an adult woman who had mild COVID-19 (a few samples of this study predate the infection). Cell type and time point are not known.

This clonotype has a handful of counts. The chain has TRBV24-1 and TRBJ2-4; 8 bases line up with TRBD1. There are 19 residues in the CDR3. Germline V gene sequence: CDR1 KGHDR, CDR2 SFDVKD. J was trimmed by 1 base and V by 3 bases; bases with no gene match: 13. The CDR3 nucleotides read TGTGCCACCAGTGATGAGTCCTCAGGGGGCTCTGCGGCCAAAAACATTCAGTACTTC. Translated: CATSDESSGGSAAKNIQYF.

This chain joins TRBV6-5 and TRBJ2-7; 13 bases match TRBD2. Unmatched junction bases numbered 4, after V lost 4 bases and J lost 4 bases. The length of the CDR3 is 15 residues. Per germline, CDR1 MNHEY and CDR2 SVGAGI. The CDR3 DNA follows: TGTGCCAGCAGTTCGGAGGGACTAGCGGGATACGAGCAGTACTTC. Its protein is CASSSEGLAGYEQYF.

The chain has TRBV4-3 and TRBJ1-1; D is unclear. V was pared by 8 bases and J by 2 bases, with 15 bases between. Germline CDR1 LGHNA, CDR2 YSLEER. The CDR3 length is 14 residues. The CDR3 sequence is CASGSSRTNTEAFF. CDR3 nucleotides: TGCGCCAGCGGGTCGTCCAGAACAAACACTGAAGCTTTCTTT.

This clonotype was seen more than once but under ten times. The J gene is TRBJ2-3, the V gene TRBV4-2, with 8 bases identical to TRBD2. This CDR3 is built from 16 residues. The V and J ends lost 1 base and 3 bases, in that order; junction bases with no gene match: 6. From germline, CDR1 is LGHNA and CDR2 YNFKEQ. The CDR3: CASSQAPGLETDTQYF. CDR3 DNA: TGTGCCAGCAGCCAAGCACCGGGACTAGAAACAGATACGCAGTATTTT.

This clonotype was detected ten times or more. The chain links TRBV14 to TRBJ2-4; D is ambiguous. The CDR3 sequence is 12 residues long. Trimming left V 4 bases short and J 12 bases short, with 13 bases between. Germline-derived CDR1 and CDR2 are SGHDN and FVKESK. The CDR3 loop is CASSPDNSRQYF. The CDR3, as DNA: TGTGCCAGCAGCCCCGACAACAGTCGTCAGTACTTC.

The chain employs TRBV25-1 and TRBJ2-3; D unresolved. The germline V and J ends were trimmed by 4 bases and 1 base, with 9 bases remaining between them. Germline CDR1 and CDR2: MGHDK and SYGVNS. CDR3 length equals 14 residues. The CDR3 region has the DNA TGTGCCAGCAGTGCCCACTACCGCACAGATACGCAGTATTTT. Translation gives CASSAHYRTDTQYF.

This chain uses TRBV11-3 with TRBJ2-2; 10 bases align to TRBD1. The V segment lost 5 bases and the J segment 3 bases; nucleotides outside the gene matches: 12. The V gene's germline CDR1 is SGHNT and CDR2 YENEEA. The CDR3 is 18 amino acids. The CDR3 loop reads CASSPWDRGPPYTGELFF. The CDR3 coding sequence is TGTGCCAGCAGCCCATGGGACAGGGGCCCTCCCTACACCGGGGAGCTGTTTTTT.

Only a few counts were recorded for this clonotype. The chain employs TRBV20-1 and TRBJ2-5; TRBD2 is a possible D gene (6 bases). The V end lost 0 bases, the J end lost 4 bases, and 15 bases lay between the germline ends. The CDR3 spans 15 residues. Germline assignment: CDR1 DFQATT and CDR2 SNEGSKA (reference sequence). In nucleotides, the CDR3 is TGCAGTGCTAGAGATTTTAGCGGACCTCCAGAGACCCAGTACTTC. Amino acids: CSARDFSGPPETQYF.

This clonotype was seen a handful of times. This chain connects TRBV7-8 to TRBJ2-1; D ambiguous. This CDR3 comprises 16 residues. Germline V CDR1 and CDR2: SGHVS, FQNEAQ. Trimming stripped 1 base from V and 7 bases from J, with 17 bases between. CDR3 residues: CASSLVVWRSGNEQFF. The DNA of the CDR3 is TGTGCCAGCAGCTTAGTAGTTTGGCGGTCGGGTAATGAGCAGTTCTTC.

The chain employs TRBV20-1 and TRBJ2-3; D assignment may be TRBD1 or TRBD2 (5 bases each). Between the trimmed V and J ends, which lost 1 base and 0 bases, there was a span of 14 bases. From germline, CDR1 is DFQATT and CDR2 SNEGSKA (reference sequence). The length of the CDR3 is 16 residues. The chain's CDR3 is CSARGGNRASTDTQYF. As DNA, the CDR3 is TGCAGTGCTAGAGGGGGGAACAGAGCAAGCACAGATACGCAGTATTTT.

The chain has TRBV12-3 or TRBV12-4 and TRBJ2-1; 10 bases are shared with TRBD2. With V trimmed by 1 base and J by 12 bases, 15 bases remained unmatched. The CDR3 is 17 residues long. For the CDR3, the DNA is TGTGCCAGCAGTTTAGGTGGCGGTCTAGCGGGGGAGGGAGTGCAGTTCTTC. This sequence encodes CASSLGGGLAGEGVQFF.

This chain connects TRBV6-1 to TRBJ2-1, with 9 bases matching TRBD1. The CDR3 sequence is 18 residues long. V trimming: 6 bases; J trimming: 2 bases; junction bases outside the gene matches: 14. Looked up from germline, CDR1 is MNHNS and CDR2 is SASEGT. The DNA for the CDR3 is TGTGCCAGCAGGTCACAGGGGGCGCCCCCAGGGGCCTACAATGAGCAGTTCTTC. Its translation: CASRSQGAPPGAYNEQFF.

The chain links TRBV24-1 to TRBJ1-1; the D gene is possibly TRBD1 (5 bases). Germline V gene lookup returns CDR1 KGHDR and CDR2 SFDVKD. V was trimmed by 3 bases and J by 2 bases, leaving 18 bases between them. The CDR3 length is 17 residues. The chain's CDR3 is CATSDPLGRRDNTEAFF. The CDR3, as DNA: TGTGCCACCAGTGATCCCCTAGGGAGGAGGGACAACACTGAAGCTTTCTTT.

The chain recombines TRBV7-2 with TRBJ2-3, with D unclear. Germline CDR1 SGHTA, CDR2 FQGNSA. Trimming pared 5 bases from V and 6 bases from J, leaving 12 bases between. This CDR3 has 13 residues. The chain's CDR3 is CASSPTSLDTQYF. Here the CDR3 DNA reads TGTGCCAGCAGCCCGACAAGTTTGGATACGCAGTATTTT.